Below are 28 T cell receptor beta chains sequenced from a single sample in a study of glioma-infiltrating T cells (dated by TCRdb to 2016 to 2018). The instrument was an Illumina MiSeq. The iRepertoire nested amplicon-rescue multiplex PCR (arm-PCR) platform was used to amplify TCR alpha and beta CDR3 regions from RNA. In TCRdb, the public reads were trimmed at Q25 with fastp and aligned with MiXCR, with productive beta chains retained. Entries are consolidated by CDR3 protein sequence, retaining the most common genes and DNA. Recorded for this sample are under 200,000 distinct CDR3 sequences; 32% of them occurred a single time. The top ten hold 20% of the sample. Material: glioma tissue, nonneoplastic brain tissue, or PBMCs (not recorded which). The receptors stem from a human donor with low-grade glioma or glioblastoma, undergoing nonglioma brain surgery, or in good health (not recorded which).

This clonotype was counted many times. The rearrangement uses TRBV27 and TRBJ2-3; a weak D match, TRBD2 (5 bases). The CDR3 has 16 amino acids. The germline V gene encodes CDR1 MNHEY and CDR2 SMNVEV (reference sequence). V lost 2 bases and J 4 bases, leaving 16 bases between the germline ends. Here the CDR3 DNA reads TGTGCCAGCAGTTTAGACCGGGGTGACGGTCCAGATACGCAGTATTTT. Translating it yields CASSLDRGDGPDTQYF.

The chain joins TRBV12-3 or TRBV12-4 to TRBJ1-2; D may be TRBD1 (5 bases). Trimming stripped 2 bases from V and 5 bases from J, with 9 bases between. The CDR3 spans 13 residues. The CDR3 sequence: CASSLRGQYGYTF. The DNA of the CDR3 is TGTGCCAGCAGTTTACGGGGCCAGTATGGCTACACCTTC.

There are many counts of this clonotype. The V call is TRBV3-1, the J call TRBJ2-7; a weak D match, TRBD1 (6 bases). This CDR3 has 13 residues. Germline V CDR1 and CDR2: LGHDT, YNNKEL (reference sequence). Trimming removed 2 bases at V and 4 bases at J, with 9 bases between. CDR3: CASSQQGRYEQYF. CDR3 nucleotide sequence: TGTGCCAGCAGCCAACAGGGGAGATACGAGCAGTACTTC.

This clonotype was seen a few times. The V call is TRBV18, the J call TRBJ1-2; D is ambiguous. The length of the CDR3 is 14 residues. CDR1 is KGHSH and CDR2 is LQKENI in the germline V gene. The V end lost 6 bases, the J end lost 6 bases, and 17 bases lay between the germline ends. The CDR3 here is CASSREGLNNGYTF. DNA of the CDR3: TGTGCCAGCTCCCGCGAAGGTTTGAATAATGGCTACACCTTC.

This clonotype has just a few counts. V usage is TRBV7-9 and J usage is TRBJ2-7, with 7 bases that match TRBD1. The V gene end was trimmed by 5 bases and the J gene end by 0 bases; junction bases not matched to a gene: 7. CDR3 length equals 15 residues. Looked up from germline, CDR1 is SEHNR and CDR2 is FQNEAQ (reference sequence). The CDR3 loop reads CASSPSWTGSYEQYF. CDR3 nucleotide sequence: TGTGCCAGCAGCCCCTCTTGGACAGGCTCCTACGAGCAGTACTTC.

The sample holds many counts of this clonotype. The gene calls are TRBV20-1 and TRBJ2-7; no firm D call. The V gene lost 3 bases and the J gene lost 0 bases, with 9 bases spanning the gap. The CDR3 is made up of 13 amino acids. Germline V lookup: CDR1 DFQATT, CDR2 SNEGSKA (reference sequence). The CDR3 protein is CSASLPGSYEQYF. CDR3 nucleotide sequence: TGCAGTGCTAGTCTTCCGGGCTCCTACGAGCAGTACTTC.

This clonotype has a single count. The rearrangement joins TRBV15 to TRBJ2-3; weak D call: TRBD2 (5 bases). The V and J ends lost 6 bases and 7 bases respectively, with 14 bases between them. The germline V gene encodes CDR1 LNHNV and CDR2 YYDKDF (reference sequence). The CDR3 is 13 amino acids. In DNA form, the CDR3 reads TGTGCCACCAGAGGAAGGGCTAGCTATACGCAGTATTTT. It yields the protein CATRGRASYTQYF.

This clonotype was counted many times. This chain connects TRBV6-2 or TRBV6-3 to TRBJ2-1; 8 bases are a match to TRBD2. The V gene end was trimmed by 2 bases and the J gene end by 7 bases; junction bases not matched to a gene: 4. Germline CDR1 reads MNHEY; CDR2 reads SVGEGT. This CDR3 comprises 14 residues. The CDR3 region has the DNA TGTGCCAGCAGTTACGGGCGGGAGGAGAATGAGCAGTTCTTC. Its protein is CASSYGREENEQFF.

Note on this clonotype: One base away lies a much larger clone, so this may be a sequencing read error. This CDR3 reads CASSSVGGGDTF. CDR3 DNA sequence: TGTGCCAGCAGCTCGGTCGGGGGGGGCGACACCTTC. The chain links TRBV2 to TRBJ1-2, with D maybe TRBD1 (6 bases). Germline loops: CDR1 SNHLY, CDR2 FYNNEI. The V and J ends lost 6 bases and 12 bases respectively, with 17 bases between them. The CDR3 runs 12 residues.

A remark on this clonotype: The germline gene is not matched at one end of the junction; a read error may be the cause. The rearrangement joins TRBV27 to TRBJ2-5; D gene ambiguous. CDR1 and CDR2 from the germline V gene are MNHEY and SMNVEV (reference sequence). The CDR3 is 13 amino acids. The CDR3 region is CASSLMIQETQHF. The CDR3, as DNA: TGTGCCAGCAGTTTAATGATCCAAGAGACCCAGCACTTC.

The table lists this clonotype with many counts. The chain is built from TRBV6-1 and TRBJ2-7; 7 bases map to TRBD1. This CDR3 comprises 13 residues. The trim removed 9 bases at V and 3 bases at J, leaving 8 bases unmatched. Germline V lookup: CDR1 MNHNS, CDR2 SASEGT. The CDR3 DNA is TGTGCCAGTTTACCCGGGACAGTCTACGAGCAGTACTTC. Translating it yields CASLPGTVYEQYF.

This clonotype occurred a few times. This chain joins TRBV29-1 and TRBJ2-1; TRBD2 matches at 9 bases. This CDR3 region has 17 residues. Losses at the gene ends were 2 bases for V and 5 bases for J; bases not matched to a gene: 13. Germline CDR1 SQVTM, CDR2 ANQGSEA. The DNA for the CDR3 is TGCAGCGTTGAAAAGGGGCCAGCGGGAGGACTTAACAATGAGCAGTTCTTC. Its protein is CSVEKGPAGGLNNEQFF.

The chain recombines TRBV20-1 with TRBJ2-3, with 11 bases that match TRBD2. This CDR3 region has 18 residues. V trimming: 4 bases; J trimming: 1 base; junction bases outside the gene matches: 13. The V gene's germline CDR1 is DFQATT and CDR2 SNEGSKA (reference sequence). The CDR3 DNA reads TGCAGTGCTATATCCGATAGCGGGGGGGGGCTAGGCACAGATACGCAGTATTTT. Protein product: CSAISDSGGGLGTDTQYF.

This clonotype was found many times. V is TRBV19 and J is TRBJ2-5, with 7 nucleotides matching TRBD1. Germline values: CDR1 LNHDA, CDR2 SQIVND (reference sequence). This CDR3 has 16 residues. J was trimmed by 0 bases and V by 6 bases; bases with no gene match: 10. The CDR3 protein is CASRPRDRKYQETQYF. CDR3 sequence (DNA): TGTGCCAGTAGACCCAGGGACAGAAAGTACCAAGAGACCCAGTACTTC.

As to this clonotype: One end of the junction does not line up with germline, which may come from a read error. The chain combines TRBV11-2 with TRBJ2-7, with D perhaps TRBD1 or TRBD2 (5 bases each). The CDR3 extends over 13 amino acids. CDR1 and CDR2 from the germline V gene are SGHAT and FQNNGV. This chain's CDR3 is CTSSLDVRQVGHF. The DNA for the CDR3 is TGTACCAGCAGCTTAGATGTTCGGCAGGTGGGACACTTC.

This clonotype has at least ten counts. The chain is built from TRBV4-3 and TRBJ2-3; possible D gene TRBD2, 6 bases. CDR1 LGHNA and CDR2 YSLEER come from the germline V gene. This CDR3 has 16 residues. V was cut by 4 bases and J by 4 bases, with 18 bases left in between. The CDR3 spells CASSPTGKTGADTQYF. In DNA, the CDR3 is TGCGCCAGCAGCCCGACGGGCAAAACGGGAGCAGATACGCAGTATTTT.

This clonotype was seen repeatedly, ten times or more. The chain joins TRBV7-9 to TRBJ2-7; D possibly corresponds to TRBD2 (6 bases). The V end lost 5 bases, the J end lost 3 bases, and 14 bases lay between the germline ends. Germline values: CDR1 SEHNR, CDR2 FQNEAQ (reference sequence). There are 14 residues in the CDR3. The CDR3 region has the DNA TGTGCCAGCAGCCGCTCGGGCGGGGACTACGAGCAGTACTTC. Protein: CASSRSGGDYEQYF.

The chain employs TRBV25-1 and TRBJ2-1; 8 nucleotides agree with TRBD2. V was clipped by 2 bases and J by 8 bases; unmatched bases: 5. Germline V CDR1 and CDR2: MGHDK, SYGVNS. This CDR3 has 14 amino acids. The CDR3 loop is CASSETGGVDEQFF. CDR3 DNA sequence: TGTGCCAGCAGTGAAACGGGAGGGGTGGATGAGCAGTTCTTC.

In this sample, this clonotype turned up many times. V and J are TRBV6-1 and TRBJ2-1, with 12 bases matching TRBD1. The CDR3 spans 15 residues. The germline V gene encodes CDR1 MNHNS and CDR2 SASEGT. The V and J ends lost 6 bases and 8 bases, in that order; junction bases with no gene match: 8. The CDR3 DNA sequence: TGTGCCAGCAGGCTACCGGGACAGGGGGCGGATGAGCAGTTCTTC. This sequence encodes CASRLPGQGADEQFF.

This clonotype was picked up a small number of times. This chain uses TRBV7-2 with TRBJ2-7; the D gene is possibly TRBD1 (5 bases). The CDR3 has 15 amino acids. The germline gives CDR1 SGHTA, CDR2 FQGNSA. Deletions cut 0 bases from V and 6 bases from J, with 15 bases between. CDR3: CASSLAGPRGFEQYF. In DNA, the CDR3 is TGTGCCAGCAGCTTAGCGGGGCCCCGTGGGTTCGAGCAGTACTTC.

This clonotype was recorded many times. The chain links TRBV7-2 to TRBJ1-5; D is undetermined. This CDR3 has 13 amino acids. V was clipped by 5 bases and J by 1 base, with 6 bases between them. Germline CDR1 is SGHTA and CDR2 is FQGNSA. CDR3 sequence reads: CASSALSNQPQHF. The CDR3 DNA follows: TGTGCCAGCAGCGCATTAAGCAATCAGCCCCAGCATTTT.

This clonotype came up many times. The V gene is TRBV18, the J gene TRBJ1-2; no clear D gene. This CDR3 contains 16 residues. V was pared by 4 bases and J by 1 base, with 16 bases between. Germline-derived CDR1 and CDR2 are KGHSH and LQKENI. CDR3: CASSLQSTEINYGYTF. CDR3 coding DNA: TGTGCCAGCTCACTGCAATCAACAGAAATTAACTATGGCTACACCTTC.

This clonotype was seen many times. V gene TRBV2 combines with J gene TRBJ1-2; D unclear. The ends were cut back, 8 bases at V and 5 bases at J, with 9 bases in the middle. Per germline, CDR1 SNHLY and CDR2 FYNNEI. The CDR3 consists of 11 residues. This CDR3 is CASLEAYGYTF. The CDR3 DNA sequence: TGTGCCAGCCTAGAGGCGTATGGCTACACCTTC.

The genes are TRBV28 and TRBJ2-3, with 8 bases identical to TRBD2. The CDR3 covers 15 residues. Germline CDR1 MDHEN, CDR2 SYDVKM. CDR3 bases: TGTGTTAGCAGTTTACCACTAGCGGGCACAGATACGCAGTATTTT. Translating it yields CVSSLPLAGTDTQYF.

This clonotype was seen repeatedly, ten times or more. The V and J genes are TRBV20-1 and TRBJ1-2; D is ambiguous. The germline V and J ends were trimmed by 5 bases and 7 bases, with 23 bases remaining between them. Germline CDR1 DFQATT, CDR2 SNEGSKA (reference sequence). This CDR3 has 15 amino acids. The CDR3 region has the DNA TGCAGTGCTCCCAGTGAATGGGGAGGAGTGGGTGGCTACACCTTC. Protein product: CSAPSEWGGVGGYTF.

This clonotype came up many times. V is TRBV20-1 and J is TRBJ1-5; tentative D call: TRBD1 (5 bases). Deletions cut 5 bases from V and 4 bases from J, with 9 bases between. This CDR3 spans 12 amino acids. Germline CDR1 reads DFQATT; CDR2 reads SNEGSKA (reference sequence). This CDR3 reads CSARDVNQPQHF. Here the CDR3 DNA reads TGCAGTGCTCGGGACGTTAATCAGCCCCAGCATTTT.

The rearrangement joins TRBV11-2 to TRBJ2-3; 7 nucleotides agree with TRBD2. After removal of 2 bases from V and 6 bases from J, the junction contained 8 bases not matched to a gene. This CDR3 is 15 amino acids long. From germline, CDR1 is SGHAT and CDR2 FQNNGV. In DNA, the CDR3 is TGTGCCAGCAGCTTAAGCGGGACCCTAGGGGATACGCAGTATTTT. As protein: CASSLSGTLGDTQYF.

V usage is TRBV11-2 and J usage is TRBJ2-7, with D possibly matching TRBD1 (6 bases). The CDR3 is 17 residues long. Germline loops: CDR1 SGHAT, CDR2 FQNNGV. Trimming stripped 2 bases from V and 0 bases from J, with 17 bases between. The CDR3 reads CASSLQLDSLSSYEQYF. The CDR3 DNA follows: TGTGCCAGCAGCTTACAGTTGGACAGCTTGAGCTCCTACGAGCAGTACTTC.